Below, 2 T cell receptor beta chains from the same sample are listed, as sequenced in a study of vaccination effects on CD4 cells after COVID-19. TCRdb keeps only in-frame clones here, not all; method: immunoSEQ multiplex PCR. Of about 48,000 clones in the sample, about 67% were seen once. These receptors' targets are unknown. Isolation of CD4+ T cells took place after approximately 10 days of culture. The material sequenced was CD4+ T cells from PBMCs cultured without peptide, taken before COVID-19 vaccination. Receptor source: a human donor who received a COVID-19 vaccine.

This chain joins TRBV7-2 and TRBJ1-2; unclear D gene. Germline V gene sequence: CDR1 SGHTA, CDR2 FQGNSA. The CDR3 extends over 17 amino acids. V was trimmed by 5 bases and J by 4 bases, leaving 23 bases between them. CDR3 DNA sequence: TGTGCCAGCAGCCTTTCGCCGTTCCCCAGTCGATCCTATGGCTACACCTTC. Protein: CASSLSPFPSRSYGYTF. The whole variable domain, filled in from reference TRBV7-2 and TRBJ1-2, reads GAGVSQSPSNKVTEKGKDVELRCDPISGHTALYWYRQSLGQGLEFLIYFQGNSAPDKSGLPSDRFSAERTGGSVSTLTIQRTQQEDSAVYLCASSLSPFPSRSYGYTFGSGTRLTVV.

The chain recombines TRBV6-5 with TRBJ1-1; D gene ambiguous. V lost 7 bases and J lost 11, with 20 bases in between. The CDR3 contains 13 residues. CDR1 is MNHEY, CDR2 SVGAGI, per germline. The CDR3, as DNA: TGTGCCAGCAAGTCCCTGGGCGGGCCGGGTGCTTTCTTT. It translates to CASKSLGGPGAFF.